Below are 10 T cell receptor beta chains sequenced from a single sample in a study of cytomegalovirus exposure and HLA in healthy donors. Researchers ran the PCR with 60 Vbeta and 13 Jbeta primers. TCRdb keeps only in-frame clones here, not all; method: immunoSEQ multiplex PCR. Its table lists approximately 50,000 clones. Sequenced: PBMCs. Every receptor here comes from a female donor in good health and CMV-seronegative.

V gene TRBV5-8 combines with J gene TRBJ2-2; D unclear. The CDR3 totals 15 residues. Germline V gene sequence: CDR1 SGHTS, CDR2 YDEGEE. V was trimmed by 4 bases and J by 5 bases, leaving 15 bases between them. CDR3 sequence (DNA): TGTGCCAGCAGCCTGGGATACAGAATGACCGGGGAGCTGTTTTTT. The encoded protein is CASSLGYRMTGELFF.

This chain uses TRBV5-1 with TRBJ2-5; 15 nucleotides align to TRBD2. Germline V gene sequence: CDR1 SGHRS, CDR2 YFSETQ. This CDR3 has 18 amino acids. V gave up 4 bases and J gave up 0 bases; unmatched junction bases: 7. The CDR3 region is CASSRGLAGGPYQETQYF. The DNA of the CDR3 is TGCGCCAGCAGCCGAGGACTAGCGGGGGGGCCGTACCAAGAGACCCAGTACTTC. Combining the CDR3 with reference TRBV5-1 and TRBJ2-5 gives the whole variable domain KAGVTQTPRYLIKTRGQQVTLSCSPISGHRSVSWYQQTPGQGLQFLFEYFSETQRNKGNFPGRFSGRQFSNSRSEMNVSTLELGDSALYLCASSRGLAGGPYQETQYFGPGTRLLVL.

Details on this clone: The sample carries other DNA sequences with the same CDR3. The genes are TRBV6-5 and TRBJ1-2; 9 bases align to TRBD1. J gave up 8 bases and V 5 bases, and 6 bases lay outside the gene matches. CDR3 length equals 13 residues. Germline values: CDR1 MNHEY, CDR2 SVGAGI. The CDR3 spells CASSLRQGGGYTF. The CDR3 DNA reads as TGTGCCAGCAGTCTCCGACAGGGGGGAGGCTACACCTTC.

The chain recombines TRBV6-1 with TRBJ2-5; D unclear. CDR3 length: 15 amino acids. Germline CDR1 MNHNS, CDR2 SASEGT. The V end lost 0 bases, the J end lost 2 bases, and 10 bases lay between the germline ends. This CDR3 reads CASSEAPTLQETQYF. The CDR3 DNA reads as TGTGCCAGCAGTGAAGCCCCGACTCTACAAGAGACCCAGTACTTC.

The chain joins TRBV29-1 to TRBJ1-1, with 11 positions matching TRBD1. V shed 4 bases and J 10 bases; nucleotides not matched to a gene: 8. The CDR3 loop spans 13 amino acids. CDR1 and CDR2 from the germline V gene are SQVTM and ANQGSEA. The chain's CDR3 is CSVAWTGGVGAFF. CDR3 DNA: TGCAGCGTTGCGTGGACAGGGGGCGTTGGAGCTTTCTTT.

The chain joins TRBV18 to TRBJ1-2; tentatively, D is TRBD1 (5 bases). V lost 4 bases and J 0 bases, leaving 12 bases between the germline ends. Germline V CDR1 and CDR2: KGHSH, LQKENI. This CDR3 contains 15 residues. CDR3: CASSLDRLPNYGYTF. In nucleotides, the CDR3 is TGTGCCAGCTCACTCGACAGACTTCCTAACTATGGCTACACCTTC.

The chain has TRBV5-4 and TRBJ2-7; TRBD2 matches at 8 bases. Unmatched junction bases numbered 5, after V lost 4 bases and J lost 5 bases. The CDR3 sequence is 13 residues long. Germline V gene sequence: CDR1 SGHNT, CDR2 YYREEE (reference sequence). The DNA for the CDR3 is TGTGCCAGCAGCCGGGAGGGGGTGCACGAGCAGTACTTC. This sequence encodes CASSREGVHEQYF.

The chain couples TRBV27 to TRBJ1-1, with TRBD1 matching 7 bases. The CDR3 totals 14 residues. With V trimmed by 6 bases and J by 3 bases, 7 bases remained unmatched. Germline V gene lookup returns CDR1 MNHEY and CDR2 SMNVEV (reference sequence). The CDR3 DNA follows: TGTGCCAGCAGGATACAGGGGAGGTACACTGAAGCTTTCTTT. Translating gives CASRIQGRYTEAFF.

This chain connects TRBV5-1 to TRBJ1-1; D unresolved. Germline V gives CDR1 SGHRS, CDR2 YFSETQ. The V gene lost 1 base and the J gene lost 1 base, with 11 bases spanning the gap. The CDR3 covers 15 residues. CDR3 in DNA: TGCGCCAGCAGCTTGTCCCAGCCGGGGAACACTGAAGCTTTCTTT. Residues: CASSLSQPGNTEAFF.

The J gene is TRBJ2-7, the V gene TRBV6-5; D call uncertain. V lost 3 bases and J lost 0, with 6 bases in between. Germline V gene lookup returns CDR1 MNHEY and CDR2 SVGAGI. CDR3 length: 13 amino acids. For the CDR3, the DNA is TGTGCCAGCAGTTATCCAGGCTCCTACGAGCAGTACTTC. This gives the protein CASSYPGSYEQYF.